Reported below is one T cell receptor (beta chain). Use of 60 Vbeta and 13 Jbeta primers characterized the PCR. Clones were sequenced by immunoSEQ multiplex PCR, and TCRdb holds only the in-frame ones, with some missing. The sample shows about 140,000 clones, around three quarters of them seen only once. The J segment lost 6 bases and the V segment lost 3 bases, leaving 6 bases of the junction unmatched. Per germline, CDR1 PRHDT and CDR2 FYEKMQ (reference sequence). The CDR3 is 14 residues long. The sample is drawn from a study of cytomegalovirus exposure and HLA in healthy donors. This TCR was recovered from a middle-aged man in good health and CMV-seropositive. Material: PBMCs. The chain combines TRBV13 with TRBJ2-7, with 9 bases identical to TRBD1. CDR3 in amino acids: CASSFPTGGGEQYF. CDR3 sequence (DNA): TGTGCCAGCAGCTTCCCGACAGGGGGTGGCGAGCAGTACTTC.